This entry lists 32 T cell receptor beta chains sequenced from one sample in a study of blood T cell repertoires in COVID-19. Libraries were prepared by immunoSEQ multiplex PCR; TCRdb keeps only in-frame clonotypes and omits some of them. The sample has 95,000 to 100,000 clones, 85% seen once. Sequenced input: peripheral blood. The receptors were gathered from a woman aged 70 to 79 with active or convalescent COVID-19.

This sequence joins TRBV7-8 and TRBJ2-6, with 9 bases fitting TRBD1. The CDR3 spans 18 residues. In germline, CDR1 is SGHVS, CDR2 FQNEAQ. The V and J ends lost 4 bases and 0 bases, in that order; junction bases with no gene match: 7. CDR3 amino acids: CASSYRGLGASGANVLTF. In DNA form, the CDR3 reads TGTGCCAGCAGCTACAGGGGGCTAGGGGCCTCTGGGGCCAACGTCCTGACTTTC. The full variable domain, completed using reference TRBV7-8 and TRBJ2-6, is GAGVSQSPRYKVAKRGQDVALRCDPISGHVSLFWYQQALGQGPEFLTYFQNEAQLDKSGLPSDRFFAERPEGSVSTLKIQRTQQEDSAVYLCASSYRGLGASGANVLTFGAGSRLTVL.

This clone showed up just a few times. V gene TRBV5-1 combines with J gene TRBJ1-3; 8 bases line up with TRBD1. CDR1 is SGHRS, CDR2 YFSETQ, per germline. V trimming: 4 bases; J trimming: 0 bases; junction bases outside the gene matches: 0. The CDR3 consists of 14 residues. CDR3 loop: CASSQGASGNTIYF. CDR3 nucleotides: TGCGCCAGCAGCCAGGGGGCCTCTGGAAACACCATATATTTT.

The chain joins TRBV19 to TRBJ1-5; the D is unclear. Trimming cost V 4 bases and J 0 bases, with 16 bases left between them. The length of the CDR3 is 17 residues. CDR1 is LNHDA and CDR2 is SQIVND in the germline V gene (reference sequence). The chain's CDR3 is CASSSPPAGTSNQPQHF. CDR3 coding DNA: TGTGCCAGTAGTAGTCCCCCAGCAGGAACTAGCAATCAGCCCCAGCATTTT.

The rearrangement links TRBV15 to TRBJ1-1; 7 nucleotides align to TRBD1. Germline V gives CDR1 LNHNV, CDR2 YYDKDF (reference sequence). This CDR3 contains 17 residues. V gave up 0 bases and J gave up 5 bases; unmatched junction bases: 12. The CDR3 spells CATSRDLRGQGGTEAFF. The CDR3 DNA sequence: TGTGCCACCAGCAGAGATCTAAGGGGGCAAGGAGGGACTGAAGCTTTCTTT.

This clone occurred once. One end of the junction does not line up with germline, which may come from a read error. This chain connects TRBV2 to TRBJ2-7; 11 positions agree with TRBD1. CDR1 SNHLY and CDR2 FYNNEI come from the germline V gene. This CDR3 spans 13 amino acids. The CDR3 sequence is CVSGTGGSYEQYF. Written as DNA, the CDR3 is TGTGTCAGCGGGACAGGGGGCTCCTACGAGCAGTACTTC. The variable domain in full, completed from reference TRBV2 and TRBJ2-7, reads EPEVTQTPSHQVTQMGQEVILRCVPISNHLYFYWYRQILGQKVEFLVSFYNNEISEKSEIFDDQFSVERPDGSNFTLKIRSTKLEDSAMYFCVSGTGGSYEQYFGPGTRLTVT.

The V and J genes are TRBV19 and TRBJ1-2; possible D gene TRBD1, 6 bases. CDR3 size: 10 residues. Between the trimmed V and J ends, which lost 9 bases and 5 bases, there was a span of 7 bases. Germline V gene sequence: CDR1 LNHDA, CDR2 SQIVND (reference sequence). The CDR3 DNA reads TGTGCCAGAGACAGGTATGGCTACACCTTC. This translates into CARDRYGYTF.

CDR3 protein: CASSERGHQETQYF. The CDR3 region has the DNA TGTGCCAGCAGTGAACGGGGACATCAAGAGACCCAGTACTTC. The chain couples TRBV25-1 to TRBJ2-5; possible D gene TRBD1, 6 bases. The germline V gene encodes CDR1 MGHDK and CDR2 SYGVNS. V lost 2 bases and J lost 2, with 9 bases in between. The CDR3 covers 14 residues.

This clone was found once. The chain combines TRBV18 with TRBJ2-5, with D tentatively TRBD2 (6 bases). The CDR3 consists of 14 residues. V was shortened by 1 base and J by 0 bases, with 6 bases between the two germline ends. Germline assignment: CDR1 KGHSH and CDR2 LQKENI. The CDR3 DNA follows: TGTGCCAGCTCACCACTAGCGGACCAAGAGACCCAGTACTTC. This codes for CASSPLADQETQYF.

This clone was observed a handful of times. The rearrangement joins TRBV6-1 to TRBJ1-1; D unclear. V dropped 5 bases and J dropped 4 bases, with 14 bases sitting between them. Germline V gene lookup returns CDR1 MNHNS and CDR2 SASEGT. The CDR3 totals 14 residues. The CDR3 DNA sequence: TGTGCCAGCAGTTCAGGACTCCGGGGCACTGAAGCTTTCTTT. It specifies CASSSGLRGTEAFF.

The chain is built from TRBV28 and TRBJ2-7; D is ambiguous. The CDR3 totals 13 residues. Trimming took 7 bases from V and 1 from J, leaving 11 bases between them. Germline-derived CDR1 and CDR2 are MDHEN and SYDVKM. The CDR3 region is CASINPQSYEQYF. CDR3 sequence (DNA): TGTGCCAGCATTAACCCCCAGTCCTACGAGCAGTACTTC.

This sequence joins TRBV5-1 and TRBJ2-1, with 8 bases matching TRBD2. The ends lost 4 bases at V and 0 bases at J; junction bases unmatched: 6. CDR1 is SGHRS, CDR2 YFSETQ, per germline. This CDR3 contains 16 residues. The CDR3 region has the DNA TGCGCCAGCAGCCCTACTAGCGGTAACTCCTACAATGAGCAGTTCTTC. Translating gives CASSPTSGNSYNEQFF.

This clone was observed a few times. V is TRBV7-8 and J is TRBJ1-6; 8 bases map to TRBD1. Germline assignment: CDR1 SGHVS and CDR2 FQNEAQ. This CDR3 contains 15 residues. With V trimmed by 5 bases and J by 7 bases, 7 bases remained unmatched. CDR3 in DNA: TGTGCCAGCAGCCTCCGGGACAGGACCAATTCACCCCTCCACTTT. Protein: CASSLRDRTNSPLHF.

The chain has TRBV19 and TRBJ2-5; 9 bases align to TRBD2. Germline V gene data show CDR1 as LNHDA and CDR2 as SQIVND (reference sequence). The ends lost 4 bases at V and 4 bases at J; junction bases unmatched: 7. CDR3 length equals 15 residues. The CDR3 is CASSTIAGVGETQYF. The CDR3 DNA reads TGTGCCAGTAGTACCATAGCGGGAGTTGGAGAGACCCAGTACTTC.

The gene calls are TRBV5-4 and TRBJ2-2, with 9 bases identical to TRBD2. The J segment lost 1 base and the V segment lost 5 bases, leaving 3 bases of the junction unmatched. Germline V gene sequence: CDR1 SGHNT, CDR2 YYREEE (reference sequence). This CDR3 is 15 amino acids long. The CDR3 here is CASSGTSKNTGELFF. Here the CDR3 DNA reads TGTGCCAGCAGTGGGACTAGCAAGAACACCGGGGAGCTGTTTTTT.

The chain is built from TRBV20-1 and TRBJ2-1; TRBD2 matches at 8 bases. Germline-derived CDR1 and CDR2 are DFQATT and SNEGSKA (reference sequence). The V and J ends lost 3 bases and 10 bases, in that order; junction bases with no gene match: 17. The CDR3 consists of 16 residues. The CDR3 coding sequence is TGCAGTGCTAGTCCCCTGGGGACTAGGCGAACGCGCGAGCAGTTCTTC. Translating it yields CSASPLGTRRTREQFF.

This clone occurred once. This sequence joins TRBV20-1 and TRBJ1-6; TRBD1 matches at 8 bases. The V segment lost 3 bases and the J segment 9 bases; nucleotides outside the gene matches: 16. The germline V gene encodes CDR1 DFQATT and CDR2 SNEGSKA (reference sequence). CDR3 length: 17 amino acids. CDR3 in amino acids: CSASSPRDRPLGSPLHF. The CDR3 bases are TGCAGTGCTAGTTCTCCCCGGGACAGGCCCCTCGGTTCACCCCTCCACTTT.

This rearrangement joins TRBV28 to TRBJ2-2; D not certain. V lost 10 bases, J lost 1 base, and 10 bases lay in between. The CDR3 has 13 amino acids. Germline CDR1 MDHEN, CDR2 SYDVKM. CDR3 loop: CAINRRNTGELFF. CDR3 coding DNA: TGTGCCATAAACAGAAGGAACACCGGGGAGCTGTTTTTT.

The CDR3 region has the DNA TGTGCCAGCAGTGAAGACCCGGCTAGTGCTGTCTACAATGAGCAGTTCTTC. This codes for CASSEDPASAVYNEQFF. This chain joins TRBV6-1 and TRBJ2-1; D gene unclear. Trimming removed 1 base at V and 3 bases at J, with 16 bases between. The CDR3 is 17 amino acids. Looked up from germline, CDR1 is MNHNS and CDR2 is SASEGT.

The chain links TRBV10-2 to TRBJ2-1; no clear D gene. This CDR3 contains 15 residues. The germline V and J ends were trimmed by 0 bases and 8 bases, with 14 bases remaining between them. Germline CDR1 WSHSY, CDR2 SAAADI. The CDR3 reads CASSESTTPGDEQFF. DNA of the CDR3: TGCGCCAGCAGTGAGTCGACCACCCCAGGTGATGAGCAGTTCTTC.

The J gene is TRBJ2-7, the V gene TRBV5-1, with 7 nucleotides matching TRBD1. This CDR3 is 14 amino acids long. Per the germline V gene, CDR1 is SGHRS and CDR2 is YFSETQ. With V trimmed by 0 bases and J by 7 bases, 7 bases remained unmatched. CDR3 bases: TGCGCCAGCAGCTTGGGGGCAGGGGGTGATGAGCAGTACTTC. It translates to CASSLGAGGDEQYF.

This rearrangement joins TRBV27 to TRBJ1-1, with TRBD1 identical over 8 bases. CDR1 is MNHEY and CDR2 is SMNVEV in the germline V gene (reference sequence). Germline trimming cut 5 bases from V and 1 base from J; bases unmatched to any gene: 9. The CDR3 contains 16 residues. The CDR3 loop reads CASSPWTGISNTEAFF. CDR3 coding DNA: TGTGCCAGCAGTCCCTGGACAGGGATATCGAACACTGAAGCTTTCTTT.

This clone was detected once. The CDR3 DNA follows: TGCGCCAGCAGCCAAGATACGAGTTTTGAGGATGAAAAACTGTTTTTT. The encoded protein is CASSQDTSFEDEKLFF. The V call is TRBV4-3, the J call TRBJ1-4; no definite D call. The V gene lost 0 bases and the J gene lost 6 bases, with 14 bases spanning the gap. Germline lookup yields CDR1 LGHNA and CDR2 YSLEER. This CDR3 contains 16 residues.

The V gene is TRBV5-5, the J gene TRBJ2-1, with 8 bases aligning to TRBD2. The CDR3 covers 17 residues. V was clipped by 4 bases and J by 7 bases; unmatched bases: 16. In germline, CDR1 is SGHKS, CDR2 YYEKEE (reference sequence). The CDR3 region has the DNA TGTGCCAGCAGCACAACGGGAGGGCCCACTAGCCCGAATGAGCAGTTCTTC. Protein product: CASSTTGGPTSPNEQFF. Filled out from reference TRBV5-5 and TRBJ2-1, the complete variable domain reads DAGVTQSPTHLIKTRGQQVTLRCSPISGHKSVSWYQQVLGQGPQFIFQYYEKEERGRGNFPDRFSARQFPNYSSELNVNALLLGDSALYLCASSTTGGPTSPNEQFFGPGTRLTVL.

This clone was counted between two and nine times. The CDR3: CASSQDPGREGLNEQFF. The CDR3 nucleotides read TGCGCCAGCAGCCAAGATCCCGGGCGGGAGGGCCTCAATGAGCAGTTCTTC. The chain employs TRBV4-1 and TRBJ2-1, with 9 positions matching TRBD2. V shed 0 bases, J shed 6 bases, and the junction held 9 bases outside the gene matches. The germline V gene has CDR1 MGHRA and CDR2 YSYEKL. This CDR3 comprises 17 residues.

The chain joins TRBV7-9 to TRBJ2-2; TRBD1 aligns across 10 bases. Germline V gene sequence: CDR1 SEHNR, CDR2 FQNEAQ (reference sequence). The V gene end was trimmed by 1 base and the J gene end by 7 bases; junction bases not matched to a gene: 12. The CDR3 sequence is 18 residues long. CDR3 coding DNA: TGTGCCAGCAGCTTAGGTCCCCCGGGACAGGGGAAGGACGGGGAGCTGTTTTTT. This translates into CASSLGPPGQGKDGELFF.

The genes are TRBV27 and TRBJ2-7; TRBD2 agrees at 9 bases. Trimming removed 6 bases from V and 4 bases from J; junction bases left unmatched: 4. This CDR3 is 13 amino acids long. Germline CDR1 reads MNHEY; CDR2 reads SMNVEV (reference sequence). This chain's CDR3 is CASRTSGGYEQYF. The CDR3 nucleotides are TGTGCCAGCAGGACCAGCGGGGGGTACGAGCAGTACTTC.

The chain combines TRBV5-6 with TRBJ2-5; 12 positions match TRBD2. The CDR3 sequence is 17 residues long. The germline gives CDR1 SGHDT, CDR2 YYEEEE. V lost 1 base and J lost 5; bases outside the gene matches: 9. CDR3 region: CASSLHPTSGSVETQYF. The DNA of the CDR3 is TGTGCCAGCAGCTTGCACCCGACTAGCGGGAGTGTGGAGACCCAGTACTTC.

The rearrangement uses TRBV28 and TRBJ1-2; 7 bases fit TRBD1. The CDR3 is made up of 16 amino acids. V shed 5 bases, J shed 3 bases, and the junction held 12 bases outside the gene matches. CDR1 and CDR2 (germline): MDHEN, SYDVKM. CDR3 coding DNA: TGTGCCAGCAGTAGAGCCGGGACAGCCCGGGACTATGGCTACACCTTC. Amino acids: CASSRAGTARDYGYTF.

The V and J genes are TRBV5-1 and TRBJ2-7; D possibly corresponds to TRBD1 (6 bases). Trimming pared 1 base from V and 6 bases from J, leaving 11 bases between. Germline V gene lookup returns CDR1 SGHRS and CDR2 YFSETQ. The CDR3 length is 13 residues. The CDR3 spells CASSLYGGGEQYF. CDR3 DNA sequence: TGCGCCAGCAGCTTGTATGGGGGCGGCGAGCAGTACTTC.

This clone has more than one count but fewer than ten. This chain joins TRBV7-6 and TRBJ2-7, with 9 positions matching TRBD1. Germline CDR1 reads SGHVS; CDR2 reads FNYEAQ. Trimming cost V 3 bases and J 2 bases; bases outside gene matches: 5. The CDR3 contains 15 residues. The CDR3: CASSFGTGYAYEQYF. DNA of the CDR3: TGTGCCAGCAGCTTCGGGACAGGGTACGCCTACGAGCAGTACTTC.

The chain joins TRBV14 to TRBJ1-3, with a weak D call TRBD1 (5 bases). Per germline, CDR1 SGHDN and CDR2 FVKESK. This CDR3 region has 15 residues. V gave up 4 bases and J gave up 4 bases, with 14 bases separating them. The CDR3 coding sequence is TGTGCCAGCAGCCTAGAAGACAGTTGGGGAAACACCATATATTTT. As protein: CASSLEDSWGNTIYF.

CDR3 region: CASSQDRQGSNQPQHF. CDR3 sequence (DNA): TGTGCCAGCAGCCAAGATCGCCAGGGTAGCAATCAGCCCCAGCATTTT. This chain links TRBV4-2 with TRBJ1-5; D may be TRBD1 (5 bases). The CDR3 has 16 amino acids. Germline CDR1 is LGHNA and CDR2 is YNFKEQ. The V and J ends lost 0 bases and 0 bases respectively, with 9 bases between them.